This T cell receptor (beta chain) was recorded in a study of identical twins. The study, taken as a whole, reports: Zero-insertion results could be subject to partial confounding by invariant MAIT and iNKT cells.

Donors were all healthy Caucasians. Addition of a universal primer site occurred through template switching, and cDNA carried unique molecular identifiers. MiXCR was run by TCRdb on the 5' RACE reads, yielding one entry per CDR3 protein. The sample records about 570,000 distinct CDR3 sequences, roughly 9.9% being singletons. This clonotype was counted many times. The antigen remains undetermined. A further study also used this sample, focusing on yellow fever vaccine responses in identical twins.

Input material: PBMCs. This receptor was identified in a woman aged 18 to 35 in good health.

The CDR3 DNA reads TGTGCCAGCAGCTTAGGGTTTGAAGCTTTCTTT. It yields the protein CASSLGFEAFF. The rearrangement uses TRBV7-9 and TRBJ1-1; the D is unclear. In germline, CDR1 is SEHNR, CDR2 FQNEAQ (reference sequence). The CDR3 spans 11 residues. Trimming cost V 1 base and J 7 bases, with 4 bases left between them.